The text below deals with one T cell receptor beta chain. This record comes from a study of graft-versus-host responses after intestinal transplantation. The wider study: Recipients were all induced with anti-thymocyte globulin, then given tacrolimus and steroids for about three years. Overall study findings and caveats: Allografts carried high graft-versus-host to host-versus-graft clonal ratios in patients having graft-donor T cell macrochimerism.

The CDR3 is made up of 17 amino acids. Germline CDR1 and CDR2: SEHNR and FQNEAQ (reference sequence). The V segment lost 6 bases and the J segment 7 bases; nucleotides outside the gene matches: 15. The table came from immunoSEQ multiplex PCR; TCRdb's copy has only in-frame clones and leaves some out. The profile shows 20,000 to 25,000 clones, about a third of them singletons. Each mixed lymphocyte reaction held 200,000 CFSE-labeled responders and 200,000 irradiated violet-dye-labeled stimulators. After the reaction, proliferating CFSE-low CD3+CD4+ and CD3+CD8+ responders were sorted. The sequence came from a human patient who received an intestinal transplant. V usage is TRBV7-9 and J usage is TRBJ1-3, with 10 bases that match TRBD1. Here the sequenced sample was alloreactive CD8+ T cells from a mixed lymphocyte reaction culture, taken before intestinal transplant. Noted subset: CFSE-low proliferating T cells sorted from roughly 6-day pre-transplant mixed lymphocyte reaction (GvH or HvG direction). The CDR3 DNA reads as TGTGCCAGCAGGGGACCGGGACAGGGGCGGGGTCTGAACACCATATATTTT. This encodes CASRGPGQGRGLNTIYF.